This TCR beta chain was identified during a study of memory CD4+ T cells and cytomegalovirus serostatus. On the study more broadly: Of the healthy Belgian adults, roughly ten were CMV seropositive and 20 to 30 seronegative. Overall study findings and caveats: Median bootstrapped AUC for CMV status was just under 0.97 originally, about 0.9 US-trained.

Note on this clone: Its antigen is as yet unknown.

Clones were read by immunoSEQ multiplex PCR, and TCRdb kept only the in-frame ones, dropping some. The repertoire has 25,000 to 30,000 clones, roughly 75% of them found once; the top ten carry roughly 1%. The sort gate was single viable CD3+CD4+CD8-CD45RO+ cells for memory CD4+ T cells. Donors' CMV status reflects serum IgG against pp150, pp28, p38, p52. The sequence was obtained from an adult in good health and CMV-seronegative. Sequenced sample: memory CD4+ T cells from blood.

The CDR3 loop reads CAWRTGNFQETQYF. The CDR3 DNA follows: TGTGCCTGGAGGACAGGGAATTTCCAAGAGACCCAGTACTTC. The rearrangement joins TRBV30 to TRBJ2-5; 7 bases align to TRBD1. The CDR3 spans 14 residues. Trimming cost V 3 bases and J 1 base; bases outside gene matches: 5. CDR1 and CDR2 (germline): GTSNPN, SVGIG (reference sequence).